Each of the 22 T cell receptor beta chains below was sequenced from the same sample in a study of cytomegalovirus exposure and HLA in healthy donors. PCR primers comprised 60 Vbeta and 13 Jbeta primers. Profiling relied on immunoSEQ multiplex PCR, and the TCRdb table lists in-frame clones only, not all of them. The sample lists 180,000 or so clones; about 77% were seen once. The specimen was PBMCs. The source is a woman under 40 in good health and CMV-seropositive.

The chain has TRBV15 and TRBJ1-1; no reliable D call. Germline V gives CDR1 LNHNV, CDR2 YYDKDF (reference sequence). The CDR3 contains 13 residues. The germline V and J ends were trimmed by 1 base and 1 base, with 4 bases remaining between them. The CDR3 DNA is TGTGCCACCAGCAGAGTAGCGAACACTGAAGCTTTCTTT. Translated: CATSRVANTEAFF.

The rearrangement links TRBV6-5 to TRBJ1-2; weak D call: TRBD1 (5 bases). The CDR3 is made up of 15 amino acids. Trimming shortened V by 6 bases and J by 7 bases, and 21 bases separated the two germline ends. Germline V gene sequence: CDR1 MNHEY, CDR2 SVGAGI. The CDR3 spells CASSPMAEGGAGYTF. CDR3 nucleotides: TGTGCCAGCAGCCCCATGGCCGAGGGAGGGGCTGGCTACACCTTC.

This clone appeared a few times. The gene calls are TRBV5-1 and TRBJ2-3, with D possibly being TRBD2 (5 bases). Germline CDR1 and CDR2: SGHRS and YFSETQ. This CDR3 region has 14 residues. V shed 4 bases and J shed 0 bases, with 9 bases lying between them. The CDR3 sequence is CASSLGLSTDTQYF. The CDR3 bases are TGCGCCAGCAGCCTCGGACTGAGCACAGATACGCAGTATTTT.

This clone occurred a few times. V usage is TRBV28 and J usage is TRBJ2-5; TRBD1 might be the D (6 bases). Germline-derived CDR1 and CDR2 are MDHEN and SYDVKM. There are 15 residues in the CDR3. Trimming left V 3 bases short and J 3 bases short, with 14 bases between. CDR3 sequence (DNA): TGTGCCAGCAGTTTCACCGGAAACAGGGAAGAGACCCAGTACTTC. Translating gives CASSFTGNREETQYF.

This chain uses TRBV29-1 with TRBJ1-1; 9 bases agree with TRBD1. Germline V gene lookup returns CDR1 SQVTM and CDR2 ANQGSEA. This CDR3 has 17 residues. V shed 6 bases, J shed 0 bases, and the junction held 14 bases outside the gene matches. CDR3 nucleotides: TGCAGCGTGGGAGGGGGGGACAGGGCCATAATGAACACTGAAGCTTTCTTT. Its protein is CSVGGGDRAIMNTEAFF.

This sequence joins TRBV19 and TRBJ1-5; tentatively, D is TRBD1 (6 bases). The CDR3 sequence is 13 residues long. Per germline, CDR1 LNHDA and CDR2 SQIVND (reference sequence). V lost 5 bases, J lost 6 bases, and 11 bases lay in between. The CDR3, as DNA: TGTGCCAGTAGTGCCATAGGGGGTCAGCCCCAGCATTTT. Its protein is CASSAIGGQPQHF.

The chain is built from TRBV7-2 and TRBJ1-2, with D hard to call. CDR3 length: 15 amino acids. In germline, CDR1 is SGHTA, CDR2 FQGNSA. Trimming took 0 bases from V and 1 from J, leaving 9 bases between them. CDR3 region: CASSLAAGGNYGYTF. The CDR3 nucleotides read TGTGCCAGCAGCTTAGCCGCTGGAGGTAACTATGGCTACACCTTC. The variable domain in full, with the rest retrieved from reference TRBV7-2 and TRBJ1-2, is GAGVSQSPSNKVTEKGKDVELRCDPISGHTALYWYRQSLGQGLEFLIYFQGNSAPDKSGLPSDRFSAERTGGSVSTLTIQRTQQEDSAVYLCASSLAAGGNYGYTFGSGTRLTVV.

The rearrangement joins TRBV7-8 to TRBJ2-7; TRBD1 aligns across 8 bases. The V gene end was trimmed by 0 bases and the J gene end by 3 bases; junction bases not matched to a gene: 7. The CDR3 has 16 amino acids. Germline V CDR1 and CDR2: SGHVS, FQNEAQ. CDR3 amino acids: CASSLAWTGSRYEQYF. CDR3 DNA: TGTGCCAGCAGCTTAGCATGGACAGGGTCCCGCTACGAGCAGTACTTC.

The chain combines TRBV4-2 with TRBJ2-7; TRBD2 matches 10 bases. With V trimmed by 0 bases and J by 0 bases, 14 bases remained unmatched. This CDR3 is built from 20 residues. Per the germline V gene, CDR1 is LGHNA and CDR2 is YNFKEQ. The DNA of the CDR3 is TGTGCCAGCAGCCAAGATCTAAATAGCGGGGGGCTACCGAACTCCTACGAGCAGTACTTC. This encodes CASSQDLNSGGLPNSYEQYF.

The chain joins TRBV7-2 to TRBJ2-7; 7 positions agree with TRBD2. V lost 1 base, J lost 6 bases, and 3 bases stayed unmatched. From germline, CDR1 is SGHTA and CDR2 FQGNSA. The length of the CDR3 is 13 residues. The CDR3 loop reads CASSLGTRGEQYF. For the CDR3, the DNA is TGTGCCAGCAGCTTAGGGACTAGGGGCGAGCAGTACTTC.

The chain combines TRBV28 with TRBJ2-7; D is perhaps TRBD2 (5 bases). Trimming took 3 bases from V and 0 from J, leaving 15 bases between them. CDR3 length: 16 amino acids. From germline, CDR1 is MDHEN and CDR2 SYDVKM. The chain's CDR3 is CASSFQIFGDSYEQYF. In nucleotides, the CDR3 is TGTGCCAGCAGTTTCCAGATCTTCGGGGACTCCTACGAGCAGTACTTC.

This sequence joins TRBV7-8 and TRBJ2-5; TRBD2 matches at 8 bases. Germline V gene sequence: CDR1 SGHVS, CDR2 FQNEAQ. J lost 4 bases, V lost 4 bases, and 14 bases had no gene match. The CDR3 totals 17 residues. Written as DNA, the CDR3 is TGTGCCAGCAGCTCTTCTTATAGCGGGGAGCTACCAGAGACCCAGTACTTC. Protein sequence: CASSSSYSGELPETQYF.

The rearrangement joins TRBV29-1 to TRBJ2-5, with 8 bases lining up with TRBD1. Germline V CDR1 and CDR2: SQVTM, ANQGSEA. This CDR3 region has 13 residues. Trimming at V came to 1 base and at J to 10 bases, leaving 8 bases not matched to a gene. The CDR3 DNA is TGCAGCGTTGAAGGGACAGGGATCTCCATCCAGTACTTC. Amino acid sequence: CSVEGTGISIQYF. Together with reference TRBV29-1 and TRBJ2-5, the CDR3 gives the full variable domain: SAVISQKPSRDICQRGTSLTIQCQVDSQVTMMFWYRQQPGQSLTLIATANQGSEATYESGFVIDKFPISRPNLTFSTLTVSNMSPEDSSIYLCSVEGTGISIQYFGPGTRLLVL.

This chain connects TRBV12-5 to TRBJ2-1; 10 bases are a match to TRBD2. V gave up 7 bases and J gave up 5 bases; unmatched junction bases: 8. CDR1 is LGHNT and CDR2 is FRNRAP in the germline V gene. The CDR3 has 15 amino acids. DNA for the CDR3: TGTGCTAGTGCCGCCGGGACTAGCGCACACAATGAGCAGTTCTTC. This gives the protein CASAAGTSAHNEQFF.

The V call is TRBV5-1, the J call TRBJ1-1, with 7 bases matching TRBD1. V shed 4 bases, J shed 7 bases, and the junction held 4 bases outside the gene matches. This CDR3 contains 12 residues. From germline, CDR1 is SGHRS and CDR2 YFSETQ. In nucleotides, the CDR3 is TGCGCCAGCAGCCTTACAGGGGTTGAAGCTTTCTTT. Amino acids: CASSLTGVEAFF. Using reference TRBV5-1 and TRBJ1-1 for the parts outside the CDR3, the full variable domain is KAGVTQTPRYLIKTRGQQVTLSCSPISGHRSVSWYQQTPGQGLQFLFEYFSETQRNKGNFPGRFSGRQFSNSRSEMNVSTLELGDSALYLCASSLTGVEAFFGQGTRLTVV.

J is TRBJ1-3 and V is TRBV2; 10 bases are shared with TRBD1. The trim removed 5 bases at V and 2 bases at J, leaving 6 bases unmatched. This CDR3 has 16 residues. Germline CDR1 is SNHLY and CDR2 is FYNNEI. The CDR3 protein is CASSPRDRGPGNTIYF. CDR3 nucleotides: TGTGCCAGCAGTCCCCGAGACAGGGGGCCTGGAAACACCATATATTTT.

CDR3 coding DNA: TGTGCCAGCAGCACGTCCGGGATCTACTATGGCTACACCTTC. Amino acid sequence: CASSTSGIYYGYTF. The V call is TRBV28, the J call TRBJ1-2; D is unresolved. Germline CDR1 reads MDHEN; CDR2 reads SYDVKM. The CDR3 spans 14 residues. V lost 6 bases and J lost 3, with 14 bases in between.

The chain recombines TRBV9 with TRBJ2-7; possible D gene TRBD2, 6 bases. V dropped 4 bases and J dropped 5 bases, with 22 bases sitting between them. Per the germline V gene, CDR1 is SGDLS and CDR2 is YYNGEE. This CDR3 is built from 16 residues. CDR3 residues: CASSPRDPTYYDEQYF. The CDR3 nucleotides read TGTGCCAGCAGCCCGCGGGACCCTACCTATTACGACGAGCAGTACTTC.

This sequence joins TRBV5-5 and TRBJ1-2; 9 nucleotides match TRBD1. The germline CDR1 and CDR2 sequences are SGHKS and YYEKEE (reference sequence). V was clipped by 1 base and J by 5 bases; unmatched bases: 9. The CDR3 contains 16 residues. CDR3 sequence reads: CASSLNPDRGAYGYTF. DNA for the CDR3: TGTGCCAGCAGCTTGAACCCTGACAGGGGGGCTTATGGCTACACCTTC.

The chain combines TRBV30 with TRBJ1-2; D is ambiguous. With 1 base removed from V and 0 bases from J, the gap between germline ends came to 9 bases. CDR3 size: 14 residues. The germline V gene encodes CDR1 GTSNPN and CDR2 SVGIG (reference sequence). CDR3 in amino acids: CAWSDTSTNYGYTF. CDR3 nucleotides: TGTGCCTGGAGTGACACCTCGACTAACTATGGCTACACCTTC.

The rearrangement joins TRBV6-1 to TRBJ1-1, with 10 positions matching TRBD1. This CDR3 is 14 amino acids long. J gave up 5 bases and V 6 bases, and 6 bases lay outside the gene matches. Germline V gives CDR1 MNHNS, CDR2 SASEGT. This chain's CDR3 is CASRLRQGATEAFF. The DNA of the CDR3 is TGTGCCAGCAGACTCCGACAGGGGGCGACTGAAGCTTTCTTT.

The rearrangement links TRBV7-2 to TRBJ2-7, with D perhaps matching TRBD1 (8 bases). V was cut by 4 bases and J by 2 bases, with 15 bases left in between. The CDR3 is 15 residues long. From germline, CDR1 is SGHTA and CDR2 FQGNSA. The CDR3: CASSYTGGETYEQYF. In DNA, the CDR3 is TGTGCCAGCAGCTACACAGGGGGGGAAACCTACGAGCAGTACTTC.